This paragraph reports one T cell receptor beta chain. The antigen is not known. Other DNA sequences from this sample encode an identical CDR3 as well. Only CD45RO-negative cells positively selected for CCR7 counted as naive CD8 cells, so terminally differentiated effector memory CD45RA+ cells were excluded. Nashville, Tennessee was home to all donors, who were Caucasian adults. This record comes from a study of shared clonotypes between healthy human individuals. Study in general: Used for every donor were three CD4 naive, three CD4 memory, two CD8 naive and one CD8 memory plate. Overall study results and limits: Memory subsets had estimated richness that was generally smaller than that of naive subsets.

Between the trimmed V and J ends, which lost 3 bases and 6 bases, there was a span of 9 bases. The CDR3 has 13 residues. The germline V gene has CDR1 SNHLY and CDR2 FYNNEI. Per the original methods: ImmunoSEQ only sent back junction sequences with no quality scores, so filtering was done differently. Data came from immunoSEQ multiplex PCR; TCRdb stores just in-frame clones and leaves some out. The D gene and trimming were derived from the DNA, and the V and J assignments and clone size from that table. Of some 2,100,000 clones in the sample, 93% were seen once. The sample was naive CD8+ T cells from PBMCs. The sequence came from a young man in good health. Some clones in this sample may be carry-over from other donors' samples. The chain has TRBV2 and TRBJ2-1; D is undetermined. The chain's CDR3 is CASSEVGPNEQFF. The CDR3 coding sequence is TGTGCCAGCAGTGAGGTGGGCCCCAATGAGCAGTTCTTC.